These 19 T cell receptor beta chains came from one sample sequenced in a study of T cell responses to AZD1222 COVID-19 vaccine. TCRdb keeps only in-frame clones here, not all; method: immunoSEQ multiplex PCR. The sample holds approximately 270,000 clones; around 93% are singletons and the top ten take less than 0.6%. This material consisted of peripheral blood, taken 28 days after the second AZD1222 dose. These receptors were taken from an adult who received the AZD1222 COVID-19 vaccine.

The V call is TRBV2, the J call TRBJ2-7; 7 bases match TRBD2. The germline CDR1 and CDR2 sequences are SNHLY and FYNNEI. The CDR3 is 14 residues long. J lost 4 bases, V lost 8 bases, and 11 bases had no gene match. Written as DNA, the CDR3 is TGTGCCAGCGTTCGTCGCGGGAGACTTTACGAGCAGTACTTC. Amino acid sequence: CASVRRGRLYEQYF.

The chain is built from TRBV28 and TRBJ2-7, with 10 bases that match TRBD1. Trimming at V came to 6 bases and at J to 4 bases, leaving 6 bases not matched to a gene. The CDR3 sequence is 14 residues long. Germline CDR1 reads MDHEN; CDR2 reads SYDVKM. This CDR3 is CASRGGQGPYEQYF. CDR3 DNA sequence: TGTGCCAGCAGGGGGGGACAGGGGCCTTACGAGCAGTACTTC.

The chain has TRBV21-1 and TRBJ1-5. TRBV21-1 is tagged as a pseudogene. This CDR3 has 16 amino acids. CDR3 coding DNA: TGTGCCAGCAGCGCCCCCGGGGGTGGGCGCAATCAGCCCCAGCATTTT. Its translation is CASSAPGGGRNQPQHF.

This clone has more than one count but fewer than ten. The chain links TRBV4-1 to TRBJ2-3, with D uncertain. Trimming removed 1 base at V and 3 bases at J, with 5 bases between. There are 13 residues in the CDR3. Per germline, CDR1 MGHRA and CDR2 YSYEKL. CDR3 nucleotide sequence: TGCGCCAGCAGCCAAGGGCAGACAGATACGCAGTATTTT. Amino acids: CASSQGQTDTQYF.

V and J are TRBV7-3 and TRBJ2-3; D unresolved. From germline, CDR1 is SGHTA and CDR2 FQGTGA. The CDR3 sequence is 12 residues long. V lost 2 bases to trimming and J lost 6 bases, with 6 bases between them. CDR3 sequence (DNA): TGTGCCAGCAGCTTAGTCGGCGATACGCAGTATTTT. Protein sequence: CASSLVGDTQYF.

The rearrangement links TRBV6-2 or TRBV6-3 to TRBJ2-7; D possibly corresponds to TRBD2 (6 bases). Looked up from germline, CDR1 is MNHEY and CDR2 is SVGEGT. The CDR3 extends over 15 amino acids. The V and J ends lost 4 bases and 0 bases respectively, with 13 bases between them. The CDR3 DNA is TGTGCCAGCAGTTCACGCGGGACTTTCTCCTACGAGCAGTACTTC. It yields the protein CASSSRGTFSYEQYF.

A single count supports this clone. The CDR3 DNA sequence: TGTGCCAGCAGGGGGGGGCGGACAGACCAAGAGACCCAGTACTTC. Translated, it gives CASRGGRTDQETQYF. J is TRBJ2-5 and V is TRBV21-1; the table's D call, TRBD2, was not checked against the DNA. TRBV21-1 is described as a pseudogene. The CDR3 contains 15 residues.

The chain has TRBV6-5 and TRBJ1-5; D is undetermined. The CDR3 runs to 14 residues. Trimming removed 2 bases from V and 1 base from J, with 6 bases in between. In germline, CDR1 is MNHEY, CDR2 SVGAGI. This CDR3 reads CASSYADSNQPQHF. The DNA of the CDR3 is TGTGCCAGCAGTTACGCCGACAGCAATCAGCCCCAGCATTTT.

The rearrangement uses TRBV7-3 and TRBJ2-2; the D gene is possibly TRBD2 (6 bases). CDR3 length equals 14 residues. The V and J ends lost 10 bases and 0 bases respectively, with 12 bases between them. Germline loops: CDR1 SGHTA, CDR2 FQGTGA. CDR3: CATQSGANTGELFF. The CDR3 DNA reads TGTGCCACCCAGTCGGGGGCGAACACCGGGGAGCTGTTTTTT.

The V gene is TRBV7-2, the J gene TRBJ2-7; 9 bases are shared with TRBD1. Germline lookup yields CDR1 SGHTA and CDR2 FQGNSA. V was clipped by 4 bases and J by 2 bases; unmatched bases: 3. The CDR3 loop spans 14 amino acids. CDR3 protein: CASSWGQGPYEQYF. The DNA for the CDR3 is TGTGCCAGCAGCTGGGGACAGGGCCCCTACGAGCAGTACTTC.

The chain uses TRBV2 and TRBJ1-2; D unclear. The CDR3 consists of 12 residues. V lost 4 bases to trimming and J lost 2 bases, with 5 bases between them. The germline CDR1 and CDR2 sequences are SNHLY and FYNNEI. The CDR3 sequence is CASSGANYGYTF. CDR3 in DNA: TGTGCCAGCAGTGGAGCGAACTATGGCTACACCTTC.

V and J are TRBV5-4 and TRBJ2-1, with D maybe TRBD1 (6 bases). The CDR3 has 15 amino acids. Germline V gene data show CDR1 as SGHNT and CDR2 as YYREEE (reference sequence). V lost 0 bases, J lost 3 bases, and 10 bases lay in between. The CDR3 coding sequence is TGTGCCAGCAGCTTGGTAGGGGGTCTCTACAATGAGCAGTTCTTC. Its protein is CASSLVGGLYNEQFF.

The V gene is TRBV5-1, the J gene TRBJ1-6; 8 bases fit TRBD1. The V segment lost 0 bases and the J segment 10 bases; nucleotides outside the gene matches: 6. CDR3 length equals 15 residues. Germline CDR1 SGHRS, CDR2 YFSETQ. The CDR3, as DNA: TGCGCCAGCAGCTTGGACAGGGGGACGGAGTCACCCCTCCACTTT. Translating it yields CASSLDRGTESPLHF.

The CDR3 DNA reads as TGTGCCAGCAGCTTGGGACAGATCAATCAGCCCCAGCATTTT. Translating gives CASSLGQINQPQHF. The V gene is TRBV3-1 (or the pseudogene TRBV3-2), the J gene TRBJ1-5; 7 bases match TRBD1. Germline assignment: CDR1 LGHDT and CDR2 YNNKEL (reference sequence). After removal of 5 bases from V and 3 bases from J, the junction contained 4 bases not matched to a gene. CDR3 length: 14 residues.

The J gene is TRBJ2-7, the V gene TRBV6-5; D ambiguous. V was pared by 0 bases and J by 0 bases, with 12 bases between. Germline V gives CDR1 MNHEY, CDR2 SVGAGI. CDR3 length equals 16 residues. The DNA for the CDR3 is TGTGCCAGCAGTTACTCGACTGCTTCGAGCTCCTACGAGCAGTACTTC. It translates to CASSYSTASSSYEQYF.

The V gene is TRBV11-3, the J gene TRBJ1-1; D possibly corresponds to TRBD1 (5 bases). The CDR3 is made up of 14 amino acids. Trimming stripped 5 bases from V and 1 base from J, with 11 bases between. The V gene's germline CDR1 is SGHNT and CDR2 YENEEA. This chain's CDR3 is CASSPGAENTEAFF. CDR3 sequence (DNA): TGTGCCAGCAGCCCCGGGGCCGAGAACACTGAAGCTTTCTTT.

J is TRBJ2-3 and V is TRBV10-3, with 11 bases aligning to TRBD2. V gave up 6 bases and J gave up 3 bases; unmatched junction bases: 2. This CDR3 region has 14 residues. Germline CDR1 reads ENHRY; CDR2 reads SYGVKD. The CDR3 nucleotides read TGTGCCATCAGGGCTAGCGGGGGGACAGATACGCAGTATTTT. Protein product: CAIRASGGTDTQYF.

The gene calls are TRBV5-1 and TRBJ2-7, with 7 nucleotides matching TRBD1. V was pared by 7 bases and J by 10 bases, with 11 bases of the junction left unmatched. Germline CDR1 is SGHRS and CDR2 is YFSETQ. The length of the CDR3 is 12 residues. The CDR3 nucleotides read TGCGCCAGCCGCCGGGACAGCTCATATCAGTACTTC. It encodes CASRRDSSYQYF. The whole variable domain, filled in from reference TRBV5-1 and TRBJ2-7, reads KAGVTQTPRYLIKTRGQQVTLSCSPISGHRSVSWYQQTPGQGLQFLFEYFSETQRNKGNFPGRFSGRQFSNSRSEMNVSTLELGDSALYLCASRRDSSYQYFGPGTRLTVT.

This sequence joins TRBV7-9 and TRBJ2-2; no firm D call. V was pared by 3 bases and J by 1 base, with 9 bases between. Germline CDR1 SEHNR, CDR2 FQNEAQ (reference sequence). CDR3 length: 15 amino acids. In DNA form, the CDR3 reads TGTGCCAGCAGCTTCACGGCTGTGAACACCGGGGAGCTGTTTTTT. It yields the protein CASSFTAVNTGELFF.